Sequencing of this T cell receptor (beta chain) was carried out in a study of quantifying T cell responses using KT2 cells. Turning to the study itself: Reverse transcription used primers in the TCR alpha and beta constant regions.

This clonotype was detected a few times. Each cDNA got a UMI-containing oligo ligated at its 3' end. The first PCR ran roughly 4 cycles with an equimolar RC1.1 and RC1.2 beta primer mix. One entry per CDR3 protein, called by TCRdb with MiXCR from the UMI-ligation and nested PCR reads. The sample yields some 48,000 distinct CDR3 sequences, around 10% seen once. KT2 cells were mixed with fixed PBMC numbers at varying ratios. The clonotype comes from a human donor. Sample: PBMCs spiked with cells of the T cell clone KT2.

The CDR3 DNA reads as TGCGCCAGCAGCCCGATCAGGGCCGGAGATCAGCCCCAGCATTTT. Amino acids: CASSPIRAGDQPQHF. The rearrangement uses TRBV4-1 and TRBJ1-5, with D possibly matching TRBD1 (5 bases). From germline, CDR1 is MGHRA and CDR2 YSYEKL. V was trimmed by 4 bases and J by 5 bases, leaving 15 bases between them. This CDR3 has 15 amino acids.